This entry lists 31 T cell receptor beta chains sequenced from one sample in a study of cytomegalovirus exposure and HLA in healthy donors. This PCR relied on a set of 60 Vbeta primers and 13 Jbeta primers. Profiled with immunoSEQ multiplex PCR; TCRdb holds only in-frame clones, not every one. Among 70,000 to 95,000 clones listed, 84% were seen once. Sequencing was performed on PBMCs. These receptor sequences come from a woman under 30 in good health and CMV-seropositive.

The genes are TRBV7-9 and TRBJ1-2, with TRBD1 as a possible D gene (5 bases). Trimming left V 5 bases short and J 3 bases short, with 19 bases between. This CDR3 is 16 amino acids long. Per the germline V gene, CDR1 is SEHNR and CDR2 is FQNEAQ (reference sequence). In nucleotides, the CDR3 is TGTGCCAGCAGCCTCTCCCGCCAGGGACTCGACTATGGCTACACCTTC. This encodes CASSLSRQGLDYGYTF.

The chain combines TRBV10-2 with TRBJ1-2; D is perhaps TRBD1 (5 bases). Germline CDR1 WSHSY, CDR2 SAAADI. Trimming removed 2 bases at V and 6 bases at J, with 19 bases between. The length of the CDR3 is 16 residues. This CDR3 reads CASSEIVRSWGDGYTF. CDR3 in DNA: TGCGCCAGCAGTGAGATCGTACGTTCCTGGGGGGATGGCTACACCTTC.

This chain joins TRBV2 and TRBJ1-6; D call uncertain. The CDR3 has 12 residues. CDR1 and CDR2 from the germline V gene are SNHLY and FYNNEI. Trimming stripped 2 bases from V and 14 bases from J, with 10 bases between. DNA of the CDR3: TGTGCCAGCAGTGAAATGAGGTTATCCCTCCACTTT. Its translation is CASSEMRLSLHF. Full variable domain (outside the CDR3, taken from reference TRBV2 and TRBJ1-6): EPEVTQTPSHQVTQMGQEVILRCVPISNHLYFYWYRQILGQKVEFLVSFYNNEISEKSEIFDDQFSVERPDGSNFTLKIRSTKLEDSAMYFCASSEMRLSLHFGNGTRLTVT.

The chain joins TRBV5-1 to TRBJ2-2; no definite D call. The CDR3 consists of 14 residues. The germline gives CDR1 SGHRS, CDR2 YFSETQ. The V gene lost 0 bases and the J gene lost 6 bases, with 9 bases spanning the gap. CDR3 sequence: CASSLDGRAGELFF. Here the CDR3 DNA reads TGCGCCAGCAGCTTGGATGGGCGTGCCGGGGAGCTGTTTTTT. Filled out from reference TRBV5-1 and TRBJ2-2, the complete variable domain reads KAGVTQTPRYLIKTRGQQVTLSCSPISGHRSVSWYQQTPGQGLQFLFEYFSETQRNKGNFPGRFSGRQFSNSRSEMNVSTLELGDSALYLCASSLDGRAGELFFGEGSRLTVL.

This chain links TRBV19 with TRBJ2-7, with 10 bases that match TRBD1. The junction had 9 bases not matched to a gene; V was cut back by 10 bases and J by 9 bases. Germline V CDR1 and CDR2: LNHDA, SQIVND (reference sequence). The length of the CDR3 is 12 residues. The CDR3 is CATSDRGHVQYF. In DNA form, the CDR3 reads TGTGCCACCTCCGACAGGGGGCACGTGCAGTACTTC.

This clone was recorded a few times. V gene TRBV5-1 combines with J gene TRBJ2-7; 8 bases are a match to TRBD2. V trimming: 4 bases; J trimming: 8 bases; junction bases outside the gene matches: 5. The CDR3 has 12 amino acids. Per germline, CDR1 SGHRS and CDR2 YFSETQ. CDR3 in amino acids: CASSAGGDKQYF. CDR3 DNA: TGCGCCAGCAGCGCCGGGGGGGATAAGCAGTACTTC.

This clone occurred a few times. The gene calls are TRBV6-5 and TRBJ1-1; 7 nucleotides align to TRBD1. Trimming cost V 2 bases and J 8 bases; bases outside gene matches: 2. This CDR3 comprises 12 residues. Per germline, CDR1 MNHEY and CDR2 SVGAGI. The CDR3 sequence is CASSYPRGEAFF. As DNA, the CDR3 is TGTGCCAGCAGTTACCCCAGGGGGGAAGCTTTCTTT.

Written as DNA, the CDR3 is TGCGCCAGCAGCTTAGATAGGAGCGAGCAGTACTTC. Translation gives CASSLDRSEQYF. The V gene is TRBV5-1, the J gene TRBJ2-7, with D unclear. Trimming removed 2 bases from V and 6 bases from J, with 9 bases in between. This CDR3 spans 12 amino acids. Germline assignment: CDR1 SGHRS and CDR2 YFSETQ.

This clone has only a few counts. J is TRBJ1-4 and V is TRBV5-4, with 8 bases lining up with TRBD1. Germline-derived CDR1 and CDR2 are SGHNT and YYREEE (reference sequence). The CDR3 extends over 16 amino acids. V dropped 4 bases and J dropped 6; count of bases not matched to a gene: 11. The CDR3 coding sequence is TGTGCCAGCAGCCCGAACGCCGGGACAGGCCATGAAAAACTGTTTTTT. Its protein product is CASSPNAGTGHEKLFF.

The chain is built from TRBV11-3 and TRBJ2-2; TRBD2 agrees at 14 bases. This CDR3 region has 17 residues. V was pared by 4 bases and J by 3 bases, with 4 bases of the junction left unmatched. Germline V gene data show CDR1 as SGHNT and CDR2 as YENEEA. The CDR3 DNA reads TGTGCCAGCAGCTCGACTAGCGGGAGGGCGGACACCGGGGAGCTGTTTTTT. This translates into CASSSTSGRADTGELFF.

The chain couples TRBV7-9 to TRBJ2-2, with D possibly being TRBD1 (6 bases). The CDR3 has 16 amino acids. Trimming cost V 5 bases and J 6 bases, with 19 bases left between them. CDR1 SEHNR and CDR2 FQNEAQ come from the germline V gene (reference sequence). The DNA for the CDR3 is TGTGCCAGCAGCGGGACATGGTACGCCGGTCCCGGGGAGCTGTTTTTT. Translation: CASSGTWYAGPGELFF.

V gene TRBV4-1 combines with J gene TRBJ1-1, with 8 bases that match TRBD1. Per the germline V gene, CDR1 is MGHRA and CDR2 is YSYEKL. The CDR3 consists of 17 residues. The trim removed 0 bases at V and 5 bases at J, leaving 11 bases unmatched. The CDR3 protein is CASSQDYRGSWVTEAFF. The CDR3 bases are TGCGCCAGCAGCCAAGATTACAGGGGGTCGTGGGTGACTGAAGCTTTCTTT.

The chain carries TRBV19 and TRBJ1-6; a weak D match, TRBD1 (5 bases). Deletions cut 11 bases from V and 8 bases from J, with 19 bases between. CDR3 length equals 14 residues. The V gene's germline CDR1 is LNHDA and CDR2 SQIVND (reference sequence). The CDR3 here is CAAGRTQSYSPLHF. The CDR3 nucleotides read TGTGCCGCCGGGAGGACACAAAGTTATTCACCCCTCCACTTT.

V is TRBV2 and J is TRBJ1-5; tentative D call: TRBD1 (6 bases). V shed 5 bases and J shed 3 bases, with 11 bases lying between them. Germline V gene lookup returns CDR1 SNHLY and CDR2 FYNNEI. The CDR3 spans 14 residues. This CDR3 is CASSQGKDNQPQHF. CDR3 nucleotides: TGTGCCAGCAGTCAGGGGAAGGACAATCAGCCCCAGCATTTT.

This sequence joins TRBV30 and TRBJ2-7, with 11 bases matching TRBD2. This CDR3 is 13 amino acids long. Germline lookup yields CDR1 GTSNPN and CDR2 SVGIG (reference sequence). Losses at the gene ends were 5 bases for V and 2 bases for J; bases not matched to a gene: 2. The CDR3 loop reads CAWGTSGAYEQYF. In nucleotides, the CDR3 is TGTGCCTGGGGGACTAGCGGAGCCTACGAGCAGTACTTC.

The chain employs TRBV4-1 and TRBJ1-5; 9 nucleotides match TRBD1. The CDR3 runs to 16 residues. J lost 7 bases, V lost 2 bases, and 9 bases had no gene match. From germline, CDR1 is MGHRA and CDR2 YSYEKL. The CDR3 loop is CASSQLPGTGIQPQHF. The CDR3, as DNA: TGCGCCAGCAGCCAACTGCCCGGGACAGGGATACAGCCCCAGCATTTT.

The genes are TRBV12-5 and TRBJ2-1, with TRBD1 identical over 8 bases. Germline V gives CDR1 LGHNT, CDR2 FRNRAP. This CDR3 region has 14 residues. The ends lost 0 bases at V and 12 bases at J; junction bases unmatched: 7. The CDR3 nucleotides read TGTGCTAGTGGTTTGGTAGTCTGGGGGACAGGGCAGTTCTTC. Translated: CASGLVVWGTGQFF.

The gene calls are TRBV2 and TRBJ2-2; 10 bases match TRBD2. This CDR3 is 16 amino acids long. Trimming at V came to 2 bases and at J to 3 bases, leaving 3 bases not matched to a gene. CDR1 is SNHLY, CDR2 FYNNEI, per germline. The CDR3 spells CASSELAGVYTGELFF. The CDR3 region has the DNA TGTGCCAGCAGTGAACTAGCGGGAGTGTACACCGGGGAGCTGTTTTTT. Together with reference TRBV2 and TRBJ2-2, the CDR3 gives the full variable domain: EPEVTQTPSHQVTQMGQEVILRCVPISNHLYFYWYRQILGQKVEFLVSFYNNEISEKSEIFDDQFSVERPDGSNFTLKIRSTKLEDSAMYFCASSELAGVYTGELFFGEGSRLTVL.

CDR3 loop: CASSEGTANQETQYF. The CDR3 DNA follows: TGTGCCAGCAGTGAAGGGACAGCTAACCAAGAGACCCAGTACTTC. This chain uses TRBV6-1 with TRBJ2-5; weak D call: TRBD1 (6 bases). The CDR3 runs to 15 residues. Trimming removed 1 base at V and 0 bases at J, with 9 bases between. Germline lookup yields CDR1 MNHNS and CDR2 SASEGT.

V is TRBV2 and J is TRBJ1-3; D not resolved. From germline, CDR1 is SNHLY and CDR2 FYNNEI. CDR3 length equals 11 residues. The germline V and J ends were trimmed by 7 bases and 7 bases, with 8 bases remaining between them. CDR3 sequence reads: CASTSGNTIYF. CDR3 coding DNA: TGTGCCAGCACCTCGGGTAACACCATATATTTT.

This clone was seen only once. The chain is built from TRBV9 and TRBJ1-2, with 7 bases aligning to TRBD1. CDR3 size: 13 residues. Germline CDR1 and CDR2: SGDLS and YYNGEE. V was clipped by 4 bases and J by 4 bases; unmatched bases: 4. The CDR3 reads CASSPRDSYGYTF. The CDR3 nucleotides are TGTGCCAGCAGCCCCCGGGACAGCTATGGCTACACCTTC.

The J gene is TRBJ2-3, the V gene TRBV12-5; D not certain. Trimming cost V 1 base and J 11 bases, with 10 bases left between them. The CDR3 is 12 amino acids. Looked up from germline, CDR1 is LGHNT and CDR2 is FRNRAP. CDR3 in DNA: TGTGCTAGTGGTTTGGACTCGGGTGGGCAGTATTTT. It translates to CASGLDSGGQYF.

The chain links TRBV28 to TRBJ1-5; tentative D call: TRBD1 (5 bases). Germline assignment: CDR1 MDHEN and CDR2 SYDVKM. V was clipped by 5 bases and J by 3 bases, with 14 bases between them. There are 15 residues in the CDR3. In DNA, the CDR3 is TGTGCCAGCAGTCTAATAAGCGGGACCAATCAGCCCCAGCATTTT. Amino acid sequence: CASSLISGTNQPQHF.

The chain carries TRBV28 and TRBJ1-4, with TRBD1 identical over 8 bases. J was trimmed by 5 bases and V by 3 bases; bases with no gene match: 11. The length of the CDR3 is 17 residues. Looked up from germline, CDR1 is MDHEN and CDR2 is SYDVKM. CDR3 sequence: CASSFPGQVGGNEKLFF. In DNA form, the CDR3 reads TGTGCCAGCAGTTTTCCGGGACAGGTCGGAGGGAATGAAAAACTGTTTTTT. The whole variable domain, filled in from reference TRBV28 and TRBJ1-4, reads DVKVTQSSRYLVKRTGEKVFLECVQDMDHENMFWYRQDPGLGLRLIYFSYDVKMKEKGDIPEGYSVSREKKERFSLILESASTNQTSMYLCASSFPGQVGGNEKLFFGSGTQLSVL.

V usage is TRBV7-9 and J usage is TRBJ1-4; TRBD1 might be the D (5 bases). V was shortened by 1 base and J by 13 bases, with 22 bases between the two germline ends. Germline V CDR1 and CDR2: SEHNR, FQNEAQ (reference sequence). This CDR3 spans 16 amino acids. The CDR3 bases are TGTGCCAGCAGCTTAGGGGCTTCGGGGACTCAACGGAGACTGTTTTTT. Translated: CASSLGASGTQRRLFF.

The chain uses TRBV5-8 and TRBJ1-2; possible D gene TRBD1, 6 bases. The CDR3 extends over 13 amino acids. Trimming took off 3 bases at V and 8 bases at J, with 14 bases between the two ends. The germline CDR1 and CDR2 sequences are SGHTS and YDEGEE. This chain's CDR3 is CASSSGGIWGYTF. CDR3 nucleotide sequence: TGTGCCAGCAGCTCGGGGGGCATCTGGGGCTACACCTTC.

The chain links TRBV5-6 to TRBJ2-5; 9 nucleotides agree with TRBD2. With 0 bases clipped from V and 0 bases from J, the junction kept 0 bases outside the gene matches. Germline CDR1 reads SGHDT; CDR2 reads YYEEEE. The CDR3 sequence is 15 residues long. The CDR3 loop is CASSLGLADQETQYF. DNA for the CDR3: TGTGCCAGCAGCTTGGGACTAGCGGACCAAGAGACCCAGTACTTC.

The CDR3 spells CATSAHYGTRNTGELFF. In DNA form, the CDR3 reads TGCGCCACATCTGCCCATTACGGGACTAGGAACACCGGGGAGCTGTTTTTT. The chain recombines TRBV10-2 with TRBJ2-2; 8 bases agree with TRBD2. The CDR3 length is 17 residues. Germline loops: CDR1 WSHSY, CDR2 SAAADI. V shed 10 bases, J shed 1 base, and the junction held 14 bases outside the gene matches.

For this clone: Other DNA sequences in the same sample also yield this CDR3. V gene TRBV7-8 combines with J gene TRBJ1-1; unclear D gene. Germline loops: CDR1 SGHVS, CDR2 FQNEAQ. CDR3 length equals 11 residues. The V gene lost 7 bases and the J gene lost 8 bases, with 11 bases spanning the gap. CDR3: CASKSESEAFF. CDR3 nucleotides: TGTGCCAGCAAGTCTGAGTCAGAAGCTTTCTTT.

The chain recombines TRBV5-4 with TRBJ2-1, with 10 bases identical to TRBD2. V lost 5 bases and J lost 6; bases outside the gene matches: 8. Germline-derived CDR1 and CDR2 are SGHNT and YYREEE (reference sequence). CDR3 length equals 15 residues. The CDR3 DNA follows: TGTGCCAGCAGATACGGGACTAGCGAGGCCAATGAGCAGTTCTTC. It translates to CASRYGTSEANEQFF.

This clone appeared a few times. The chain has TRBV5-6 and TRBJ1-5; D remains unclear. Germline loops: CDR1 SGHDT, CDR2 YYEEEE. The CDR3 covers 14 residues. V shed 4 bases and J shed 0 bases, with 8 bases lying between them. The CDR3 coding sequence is TGTGCCAGCAGCGACGGGAGTAGCAATCAGCCCCAGCATTTT. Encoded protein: CASSDGSSNQPQHF. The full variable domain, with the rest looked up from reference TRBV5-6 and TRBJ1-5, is DAGVTQSPTHLIKTRGQQVTLRCSPKSGHDTVSWYQQALGQGPQFIFQYYEEEERQRGNFPDRFSGHQFPNYSSELNVNALLLGDSALYLCASSDGSSNQPQHFGDGTRLSIL.